The 26 T cell receptor beta chains in this list originate from one sample, sequenced in a study of blood T cell repertoires in COVID-19. Only in-frame clones appear in the TCRdb table, and some are missing; sequencing was by immunoSEQ multiplex PCR. This table has roughly 460,000 clones, roughly 90% appearing once. Sequencing used peripheral blood. Source of these receptors: a man aged 18 to 29 with COVID-19, enrolled during active disease.

The chain links TRBV6-5 to TRBJ1-2; 7 bases are shared with TRBD1. Germline loops: CDR1 MNHEY, CDR2 SVGAGI. The CDR3 is 14 amino acids. J gave up 4 bases and V 5 bases, and 7 bases lay outside the gene matches. The CDR3 reads CASSPKQGRYGYTF. DNA of the CDR3: TGTGCCAGCAGTCCAAAACAGGGGCGCTATGGCTACACCTTC.

This clone occurred once. The V gene is TRBV24-1, the J gene TRBJ2-1, with 8 nucleotides matching TRBD2. Unmatched junction bases numbered 6, after V lost 4 bases and J lost 2 bases. This CDR3 comprises 16 residues. CDR1 and CDR2 from the germline V gene are KGHDR and SFDVKD. CDR3 sequence: CATSDHQRGTYNEQFF. The CDR3, as DNA: TGTGCCACCAGTGACCATCAGCGGGGGACCTACAATGAGCAGTTCTTC.

This sequence joins TRBV5-4 and TRBJ2-5; D might be TRBD2 (6 bases). This CDR3 has 14 residues. V dropped 1 base and J dropped 1 base, with 8 bases sitting between them. The germline CDR1 and CDR2 sequences are SGHNT and YYREEE (reference sequence). This CDR3 reads CASSLKRAQETQYF. The CDR3 nucleotides are TGTGCCAGCAGCTTGAAGCGGGCCCAAGAGACCCAGTACTTC.

The chain combines TRBV27 with TRBJ2-5; 9 bases agree with TRBD2. The length of the CDR3 is 14 residues. Germline V CDR1 and CDR2: MNHEY, SMNVEV (reference sequence). V was clipped by 2 bases and J by 4 bases; unmatched bases: 2. The chain's CDR3 is CASSLLAGSETQYF. For the CDR3, the DNA is TGTGCCAGCAGTTTACTAGCGGGATCAGAGACCCAGTACTTC.

This chain uses TRBV6-2 or TRBV6-3 with TRBJ2-7; TRBD2 matches at 7 bases. Germline V gene data show CDR1 as MNHEY and CDR2 as SVGEGT. V dropped 2 bases and J dropped 2; count of bases not matched to a gene: 9. This CDR3 has 16 amino acids. The CDR3 bases are TGTGCCAGCAGTTACCATTTACCGGGACTAACCTACGAGCAGTACTTC. Translated, it gives CASSYHLPGLTYEQYF.

The gene calls are TRBV18 and TRBJ2-5; no reliable D call. Deletions cut 0 bases from V and 5 bases from J, with 10 bases between. The CDR3 covers 14 residues. Germline V CDR1 and CDR2: KGHSH, LQKENI. The CDR3 nucleotides are TGTGCCAGCTCACCACCAAGTAAGCCGGAGACCCAGTACTTC. Residues: CASSPPSKPETQYF.

This clone was seen a handful of times. The genes are TRBV18 and TRBJ2-1; 8 bases align to TRBD2. Trimming removed 1 base from V and 2 bases from J; junction bases left unmatched: 4. The germline V gene encodes CDR1 KGHSH and CDR2 LQKENI. This CDR3 spans 16 amino acids. The CDR3 nucleotides are TGTGCCAGCTCACCACTTGAAGCGGGAGCCTACAATGAGCAGTTCTTC. Its translation is CASSPLEAGAYNEQFF.

The chain combines TRBV3-1 (or the pseudogene TRBV3-2) with TRBJ2-1, with D possibly matching TRBD1 (5 bases). This CDR3 spans 15 amino acids. Germline CDR1 reads LGHDT; CDR2 reads YNNKEL (reference sequence). The germline V and J ends were trimmed by 2 bases and 2 bases, with 10 bases remaining between them. CDR3 coding DNA: TGTGCCAGCAGCCAAACAGGTGGCCCCTACAATGAGCAGTTCTTC. Protein sequence: CASSQTGGPYNEQFF.

The CDR3 bases are TGTGCCAGCAGCTCGCCGGGGGAGCGGGGGTACAATGAGCAGTTCTTC. Translated, it gives CASSSPGERGYNEQFF. V gene TRBV5-4 combines with J gene TRBJ2-1; 8 nucleotides align to TRBD2. The CDR3 extends over 16 amino acids. J was trimmed by 4 bases and V by 3 bases; bases with no gene match: 9. CDR1 SGHNT and CDR2 YYREEE come from the germline V gene (reference sequence).

This chain joins TRBV5-5 and TRBJ2-2; D might be TRBD1 (6 bases). Deletions cut 2 bases from V and 0 bases from J, with 8 bases between. Germline V gene data show CDR1 as SGHKS and CDR2 as YYEKEE (reference sequence). The CDR3 is 15 residues long. CDR3 protein: CASSFWTANTGELFF. The CDR3 DNA reads TGTGCCAGCAGCTTTTGGACAGCGAACACCGGGGAGCTGTTTTTT.

This chain uses TRBV24-1 with TRBJ2-7; D not resolved. This CDR3 spans 17 amino acids. The germline gives CDR1 KGHDR, CDR2 SFDVKD. Trimming took off 0 bases at V and 0 bases at J, with 14 bases between the two ends. This chain's CDR3 is CATSDLRLGLSSYEQYF. CDR3 nucleotide sequence: TGTGCCACCAGTGATTTGCGTTTGGGCCTCAGCTCCTACGAGCAGTACTTC.

This clone was observed a handful of times. The chain links TRBV6-4 to TRBJ1-6; D might be TRBD1 (5 bases). The V end lost 4 bases, the J end lost 12 bases, and 13 bases lay between the germline ends. Germline values: CDR1 MRHNA, CDR2 SNTAGT. This CDR3 contains 13 residues. The DNA for the CDR3 is TGTGCCAGCAGTGCACAGGAGAATGGACCCCTCCACTTT. Its translation: CASSAQENGPLHF.

The chain uses TRBV9 and TRBJ1-4, with 7 bases that match TRBD1. Trimming cost V 0 bases and J 6 bases; bases outside gene matches: 2. Germline CDR1 and CDR2: SGDLS and YYNGEE. The CDR3 has 14 residues. In nucleotides, the CDR3 is TGTGCCAGCAGCGTAGCCGACAGGGATGAAAAACTGTTTTTT. Its translation is CASSVADRDEKLFF.

The V gene is TRBV6-1, the J gene TRBJ2-7; TRBD2 agrees at 8 bases. The CDR3 runs 15 residues. Germline V gives CDR1 MNHNS, CDR2 SASEGT. J gave up 7 bases and V 2 bases, and 10 bases lay outside the gene matches. CDR3 nucleotides: TGTGCCAGCAGTGAACAGCGGGAGAACTGGGGTGAGCAGTACTTC. Encoded protein: CASSEQRENWGEQYF.

This clone was observed a single time. The rearrangement links TRBV10-1 to TRBJ2-7; 9 bases map to TRBD1. Trimming took 10 bases from V and 4 from J; bases not matched to a gene: 11. Germline V gene data show CDR1 as WNHNN and CDR2 as SYGVQD (reference sequence). This CDR3 comprises 14 residues. The CDR3 nucleotides read TGCGCCACCAGCCCCGGGACAGGGACGTACGAGCAGTACTTC. This translates into CATSPGTGTYEQYF.

The J gene is TRBJ1-6, the V gene TRBV14; 7 bases align to TRBD1. J was trimmed by 5 bases and V by 5 bases; bases with no gene match: 3. This CDR3 region has 14 residues. Germline assignment: CDR1 SGHDN and CDR2 FVKESK. The CDR3 region is CASSWDRNNSPLHF. CDR3 in DNA: TGTGCCAGCAGCTGGGACAGAAATAATTCACCCCTCCACTTT.

This chain connects TRBV19 to TRBJ1-6; maybe TRBD1 (5 bases). CDR3 size: 16 residues. The V gene lost 4 bases and the J gene lost 2 bases, with 12 bases spanning the gap. Germline V lookup: CDR1 LNHDA, CDR2 SQIVND (reference sequence). The CDR3 DNA reads TGTGCCAGTAGTACGCGGGGGGTGACCTATAATTCACCCCTCCACTTT. Its translation: CASSTRGVTYNSPLHF. Filled out from reference TRBV19 and TRBJ1-6, the complete variable domain reads DGGITQSPKYLFRKEGQNVTLSCEQNLNHDAMYWYRQDPGQGLRLIYYSQIVNDFQKGDIAEGYSVSREKKESFPLTVTSAQKNPTAFYLCASSTRGVTYNSPLHFGNGTRLTVT.

This sequence joins TRBV25-1 and TRBJ1-1; 9 nucleotides agree with TRBD1. The V segment lost 4 bases and the J segment 3 bases; nucleotides outside the gene matches: 9. The CDR3 contains 16 residues. Germline assignment: CDR1 MGHDK and CDR2 SYGVNS. The CDR3 spells CASSARQGGADTEAFF. CDR3 sequence (DNA): TGTGCCAGCAGTGCGAGACAGGGGGGGGCGGACACTGAAGCTTTCTTT.

The chain uses TRBV11-2 and TRBJ2-7; no definite D call. Per the germline V gene, CDR1 is SGHAT and CDR2 is FQNNGV. The V and J ends lost 5 bases and 3 bases respectively, with 11 bases between them. This CDR3 contains 13 residues. CDR3 residues: CASSTPPGYEQYF. CDR3 nucleotide sequence: TGTGCCAGCAGCACACCCCCTGGCTACGAGCAGTACTTC.

The chain uses TRBV5-6 and TRBJ1-4; 8 nucleotides line up with TRBD1. The V gene's germline CDR1 is SGHDT and CDR2 YYEEEE. After removal of 5 bases from V and 16 bases from J, the junction contained 10 bases not matched to a gene. The CDR3 covers 12 residues. For the CDR3, the DNA is TGTGCCAGCAGTTTTGACAGGGGAGTACAGTTTTTT. It specifies CASSFDRGVQFF.

There are a few counts of this clone. The rearrangement links TRBV4-2 to TRBJ2-2; a weak D match, TRBD1 (6 bases). Germline V gene sequence: CDR1 LGHNA, CDR2 YNFKEQ. Trimming took 5 bases from V and 6 from J, leaving 10 bases between them. The CDR3 extends over 13 amino acids. This chain's CDR3 is CASSIQGAGELFF. CDR3 coding DNA: TGTGCCAGCAGCATACAGGGTGCCGGGGAGCTGTTTTTT.

This chain joins TRBV19 and TRBJ1-1; TRBD1 aligns across 7 bases. This CDR3 is built from 13 residues. J gave up 1 base and V 6 bases, and 2 bases lay outside the gene matches. Germline V gives CDR1 LNHDA, CDR2 SQIVND (reference sequence). DNA of the CDR3: TGTGCCAGTAGCCGGGACAGGAACACTGAAGCTTTCTTT. The encoded protein is CASSRDRNTEAFF. Full variable domain (missing parts from reference TRBV19 and TRBJ1-1): DGGITQSPKYLFRKEGQNVTLSCEQNLNHDAMYWYRQDPGQGLRLIYYSQIVNDFQKGDIAEGYSVSREKKESFPLTVTSAQKNPTAFYLCASSRDRNTEAFFGQGTRLTVV.

V usage is TRBV5-4 and J usage is TRBJ2-1; D may be TRBD2 (5 bases). The V and J ends lost 4 bases and 0 bases respectively, with 14 bases between them. The length of the CDR3 is 16 residues. The germline gives CDR1 SGHNT, CDR2 YYREEE (reference sequence). The CDR3 nucleotides read TGTGCCAGCAGCCCAGCGTTCGGAGGCTCCTACAATGAGCAGTTCTTC. Translated: CASSPAFGGSYNEQFF.

This rearrangement joins TRBV10-1 to TRBJ1-1, with D tentatively TRBD1 (5 bases). In germline, CDR1 is WNHNN, CDR2 SYGVQD (reference sequence). The CDR3 has 13 residues. Deletions cut 5 bases from V and 3 bases from J, with 10 bases between. Here the CDR3 DNA reads TGCGCCAGCAGTCCTCGACAGTACACTGAAGCTTTCTTT. Its translation is CASSPRQYTEAFF.

CDR3 sequence: CASRRTGRAYGYTF. The CDR3 region has the DNA TGTGCCAGCAGACGGACAGGGAGAGCCTATGGCTACACCTTC. This rearrangement joins TRBV3-1 (or the pseudogene TRBV3-2) to TRBJ1-2, with 8 bases that match TRBD1. Per the germline V gene, CDR1 is LGHDT and CDR2 is YNNKEL (reference sequence). The length of the CDR3 is 14 residues. V was pared by 6 bases and J by 4 bases, with 7 bases of the junction left unmatched.

About this clone: It is likely a read error, because the conserved phenylalanine at the end of the CDR3 is missing. The limits of the CDR3 on the DNA are not certain, so only TCRdb's listed CDR3 is given. This chain uses TRBV14 with TRBJ1-2. A total of 13 residues make up the CDR3, ends included. Germline V gene sequence: CDR1 SGHDN, CDR2 FVKESK. The CDR3 protein is CASSQECYMVPSG.